The sequence of this T cell receptor (beta chain) was determined in a study of beta chain features in type 1 diabetes. Study results and limitations: The naive, central memory and Treg TCRB repertoires of patients appeared to be more similar to one another than those of healthy donors. People with Type 1 diabetes carried modestly yet significantly shorter TCRB CDR3s in all four CD4+ subsets. HLA influence on TCRB rearrangement stayed unresolved here. Junctions at VDJ sites from type 1 diabetes patients had fewer insertions and more deletions.

This clone was seen only a few times. Its specificity is unknown. The CDR3 totals 14 residues. The V gene end was trimmed by 5 bases and the J gene end by 2 bases; junction bases not matched to a gene: 5. CDR1 and CDR2 (germline): SGHRS, YFSETQ. Investigators reverse transcribed all isolated RNA, so they sequenced expressed TCRB transcripts. The table came from immunoSEQ multiplex PCR; TCRdb's copy has only in-frame clones and leaves some out. The sample includes around 710,000 clones, over 10% of them seen just once. Sorted populations all had greater than 95% purity. Sequenced material: naive CD4+ T cells from blood. This TCR came from a man aged 25 to 40 with type 1 diabetes. The gene calls are TRBV5-1 and TRBJ2-5, with 8 bases aligning to TRBD1. CDR3 coding DNA: TGCGCCAGCAGTCGTGGACAGGGTCAAGAGACCCAGTACTTC. Its translation: CASSRGQGQETQYF.